A selection of T cell receptor beta chains follows, all from one sample in a study of early T cells in non-severe SARS-CoV-2 infection. Using its own MiXCR run on the 5' RACE reads, TCRdb lists one record per CDR3 protein. There are approximately 28,000 distinct CDR3 sequences in the sample; around 5.5% occur only once, and 4% lies in the top ten. Sequenced input: whole blood. These receptors all stem from an adult who was a healthcare worker with PCR-confirmed SARS-CoV-2 infection or an uninfected control (not recorded which). Each CDR3 is given with its conserved first and last residue. A D gene is named only where the DNA matches it firmly. Some rows have no size entry. The others give once, few or many, or a class for an expanded clone.

J gene | D gene | clone size | V gene | CDR3 DNA | CDR3 protein
TRBJ2-4 | NA | many | TRBV6-5 | TGTGCCAGCAGTTACAGGGCCTTAGGAGGCAAAAACATTCAGTACTTC | CASSYRALGGKNIQYF
TRBJ2-7 | TRBD1 | many | TRBV20-1 | TGCAGTGCTACTCCCGGGACAGGGAACGAGCAGTACTTC | CSATPGTGNEQYF
TRBJ2-2 | TRBD1 | many | TRBV5-1 | TGCGCCAGCAGCTTGATCCAGGGGGACACCGGGGAGCTGTTTTTT | CASSLIQGDTGELFF
TRBJ2-7 | TRBD2 | many | TRBV12-5 | TGTGCTAGTGCCTATCGGGGGGGCATCGACGAGCAGTACTTC | CASAYRGGIDEQYF
TRBJ2-3 | NA | many | TRBV25-1 | TGTGCCAGCAGTCTACAGGGAGGAGATACGCAGTATTTT | CASSLQGGDTQYF
TRBJ2-7 | TRBD2 | many | TRBV5-1 | TGCGCCAGCAGCGCGGGACAGGCTAGCGGGGGGTACGAGCAGTACTTC | CASSAGQASGGYEQYF
TRBJ2-3 | NA | few | TRBV2 | TGTGCCAGCAGGGACAGAGCGTCTAGCACAGATACGCAGTATTTT | CASRDRASSTDTQYF
TRBJ2-6 | NA | few | TRBV7-9 | TGTGCCAGCAGCTTACTGCGGGACACACTAAGCTCTGGGGCCAACGTCCTGACTTTC | CASSLLRDTLSSGANVLTF
TRBJ2-1 | TRBD1 | once | TRBV6-2/TRBV6-3 | TGTGCCAGCAGCCAACCACCCACCGGACAGGGAAAGTTCTTC | CASSQPPTGQGKFF
TRBJ2-5 | TRBD2 | many | TRBV5-4 | TGTGCCAGCAGCAGAGAGCGGGGGCTCCAAGAGACCCAGTACTTC | CASSRERGLQETQYF
TRBJ1-3 | NA | many | TRBV20-1 | TGCAGTGCTAGCCCGGGAAGTCAGGGAAACACCATATATTTT | CSASPGSQGNTIYF
TRBJ1-2 | NA | many | TRBV29-1 | TGCAGCGTTGAAGCCCTGGATGGCTACACCTTC | CSVEALDGYTF
TRBJ1-1 | TRBD1 | many | TRBV6-5 | TGTGCCAGCAGATACAGGGGGATGAACACTGAAGCTTTCTTT | CASRYRGMNTEAFF
TRBJ1-1 | NA | many | TRBV7-9 | TGTGCCAGCAGCTCGAGCACTGAAGCTTTCTTT | CASSSSTEAFF
TRBJ1-3 | TRBD1 | many | TRBV6-5 | TGTGCCAGCAGTCGGGACAGTTTCTCTGGAAACACCATATATTTT | CASSRDSFSGNTIYF
TRBJ1-1 | NA | many | TRBV29-1 | TGCAGCGTCCGGGACATCCACATGAACACTGAAGCTTTCTTT | CSVRDIHMNTEAFF
TRBJ1-2 | NA | NA | TRBV12-3/TRBV12-4 | TGTGCCAGCAGTCTAGGGGCCGTTGGCTACACCTTC | CASSLGAVGYTF
TRBJ2-7 | NA | NA | TRBV4-1 | TGCGCCAGCAGCCAGAGCCCGGGGTACTACGAGCAGTACTTC | CASSQSPGYYEQYF